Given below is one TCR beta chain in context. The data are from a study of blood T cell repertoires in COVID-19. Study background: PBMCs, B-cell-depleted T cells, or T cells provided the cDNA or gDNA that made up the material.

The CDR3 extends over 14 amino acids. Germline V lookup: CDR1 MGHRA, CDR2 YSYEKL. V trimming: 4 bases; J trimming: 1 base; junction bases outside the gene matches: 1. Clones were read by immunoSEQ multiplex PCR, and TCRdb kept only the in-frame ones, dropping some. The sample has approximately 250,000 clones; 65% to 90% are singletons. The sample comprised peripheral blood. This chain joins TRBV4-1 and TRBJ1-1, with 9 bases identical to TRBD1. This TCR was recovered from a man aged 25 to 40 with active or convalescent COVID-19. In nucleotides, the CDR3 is TGCGCCAGCAGCCCGGGACAGGGGAACACTGAAGCTTTCTTT. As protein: CASSPGQGNTEAFF.